This TCR beta chain derives from a study of blood T cell repertoires in COVID-19. The wider study: Samples of COVID-19 (acute and convalescent) were obtained from the United States, Italy and Spain.

V lost 8 bases and J lost 0; bases outside the gene matches: 5. The CDR3 consists of 16 residues. CDR1 and CDR2 from the germline V gene are MDHEN and SYDVKM. Per the study methods: Reference gene primer amplification gave nucleated cell count estimates. Generated by immunoSEQ multiplex PCR, the TCRdb table keeps only in-frame clones and is missing some. The V and J calls and clone size come from that table; D and trimming were worked out from the DNA. The sample holds more than 200,000 clones; over 80% are singletons and the top ten take less than 3%. The sequenced material came from peripheral blood. V and J are TRBV28 and TRBJ2-1; 12 nucleotides agree with TRBD2. The origin of this receptor is a man aged 25-40 years with COVID-19, enrolled during active disease. The CDR3 spells CASRTSGASSYNEQFF. The CDR3 coding sequence is TGTGCCAGCCGGACTAGCGGGGCGAGCTCCTACAATGAGCAGTTCTTC.